The entry below gives a single T cell receptor beta chain sequence along with its context. Original methodology: Amplification of reference gene primers was used by the study to estimate nucleated cell counts. Some clones are missing from TCRdb's copy, which holds only in-frame ones; the method was immunoSEQ multiplex PCR. V, J and clone size derive from that table, while D and trimming were established from the DNA sequence. In the table there are fewer than 200,000 clones, roughly 81% of which are singletons. This sample stems from a study of blood T cell repertoires in COVID-19. Whole-study context: The United States, Italy and Spain were the sources of the acute and convalescent COVID-19 samples. In each case, the material was cDNA or gDNA derived from T cells, B-cell-depleted T cells, or PBMCs.

The source is a woman aged 40-49 years with COVID-19, enrolled during active disease. Sequencing was performed on peripheral blood.

CDR3 in DNA: TGTGCCAGCAGCCAAGGCCCCCAGGGGTTGGATGAAAAACTGTTTTTT. It codes for CASSQGPQGLDEKLFF. The chain recombines TRBV3-1 (or the pseudogene TRBV3-2) with TRBJ1-4; weak D call: TRBD1 (6 bases). This CDR3 has 16 amino acids. Germline V gene data show CDR1 as LGHDT and CDR2 as YNNKEL (reference sequence). V shed 1 base and J shed 6 bases, with 15 bases lying between them.